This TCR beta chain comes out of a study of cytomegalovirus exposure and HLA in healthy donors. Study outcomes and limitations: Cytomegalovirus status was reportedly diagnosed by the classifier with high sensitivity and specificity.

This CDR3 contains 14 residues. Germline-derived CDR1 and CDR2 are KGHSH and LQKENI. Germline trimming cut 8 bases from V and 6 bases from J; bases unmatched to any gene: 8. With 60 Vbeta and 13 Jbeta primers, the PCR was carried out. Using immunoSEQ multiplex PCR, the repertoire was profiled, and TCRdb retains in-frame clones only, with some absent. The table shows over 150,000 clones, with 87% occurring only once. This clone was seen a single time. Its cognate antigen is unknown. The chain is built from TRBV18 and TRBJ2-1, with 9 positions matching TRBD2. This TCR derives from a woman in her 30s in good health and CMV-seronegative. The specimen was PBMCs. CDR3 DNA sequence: TGTGCCAGCCTTCGACTAGCGGCGGGCAATGAGCAGTTCTTC. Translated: CASLRLAAGNEQFF.